The entry below describes one T cell receptor (beta chain). Treatment described: oral pan-JAK inhibitor, 5-10 mg twice daily. Both peripheral blood and punch biopsies of lesional scalp skin were obtained from patients who had alopecia areata. Researchers picked out CD4+ and CD8+ T cells from PBMCs by sorting. These data originate in a study of CD8+ T cells in alopecia areata. Across the whole study: Administration of oral tofacitinib to treated patients was at 5 to 10 mg twice daily.

cDNA prepared by RNA extraction and subsequent reverse transcription served as the template for sequencing. Profiled with immunoSEQ multiplex PCR; TCRdb holds only in-frame clones, not every one. The sample holds around 150,000 clones; about three fifths are singletons and the top ten take about 0.94%. The CDR3 covers 15 residues. The germline V gene has CDR1 SQVTM and CDR2 ANQGSEA. V was cut by 3 bases and J by 2 bases, with 11 bases left in between. V usage is TRBV29-1 and J usage is TRBJ2-6, with D possibly being TRBD2 (5 bases). The source of this sequence is a human donor with alopecia areata. The sample here was CD4+ T cells sorted from blood, taken at week 4, from a patient treated with tofacitinib. CDR3 coding DNA: TGCAGCGTTGATCTCGGGGTTGCTGGGGCCAACGTCCTGACTTTC. It is translated as CSVDLGVAGANVLTF.